This TCR beta chain was observed in a study of blood T cells in healthy people across ages. In the study overall: Per every two T cells, about one barcoded beta molecule was captured by template switching.

General study findings and limits: Compared with aged donors, long-lived donors showed fewer expanded clones, suggesting selection.

A remark on this clonotype: The antigen is undetermined. This may stem from a read error, because a much larger clone lies one nucleotide away.

Next came a second PCR, run for roughly 6 to 11 cycles, which used a sample-barcoded 5' primer along with a J-beta primer mix. Tagging of each cDNA molecule was performed by a template-switch adaptor with 12 random nucleotides. TCRdb reanalysed the 5' RACE reads using MiXCR and keeps one entry per CDR3 protein. Among 500,000 to 700,000 distinct CDR3 sequences listed, about 28% were seen once. This CDR3 is 14 amino acids long. CDR1 is SGHTA and CDR2 is FQGTGA in the germline V gene. The chain joins TRBV7-3 to TRBJ2-7; D could derive from TRBD1 or TRBD2 (6 bases each). Sequenced material: blood. The receptor was derived from a woman of 80 years or more in good health. CDR3 in DNA: TGTGCCAGCAGCTCCCACCCGGGGGCCTACGAGCGGTACTTC. Amino acids: CASSSHPGAYERYF.